The 20 T cell receptor beta chains given below trace back to one sample, sequenced in a study of CD8+CD57+ T cells in acquired aplastic anemia. The authors sequenced patients whose flow cytometry had shown CD8+CD57+ cell expansion. Genomic DNA constituted the template upon which TCR beta VDJ and CDR3 profiling was performed. TCRdb re-analysed the reads in MiXCR, keeping a single row per CDR3 protein. The profile shows 260,000 or so distinct CDR3 sequences, 65% to 90% of them singletons. The material sequenced was sorted CD4+, CD8+, or CD8+CD57+ T cells (not recorded which) from PBMCs. These receptors all come from a human donor with aplastic anemia.

The chain carries TRBV5-1 and TRBJ2-3, with TRBD1 identical over 8 bases. Germline V gene lookup returns CDR1 SGHRS and CDR2 YFSETQ. The CDR3 spans 15 residues. Losses at the gene ends were 0 bases for V and 5 bases for J; bases not matched to a gene: 5. The CDR3 sequence is CASSLGDRGKDTQYF. CDR3 DNA: TGCGCCAGCAGCTTGGGTGACAGGGGCAAAGATACGCAGTATTTT.

The CDR3 bases are TGTGCCAGCAGCCACCGGGGAGCCTATGAGCAGTACGTC. Amino acids: CASSHRGAYEQYV. The chain combines TRBV7-2 with TRBJ1-2, with TRBD2 as a possible D gene (5 bases). Near its end, the DNA agrees better with TRBJ2-7, so the J call may be wrong. The germline gives CDR1 SGHTA, CDR2 FQGNSA. This CDR3 has 13 amino acids.

In the case of this clonotype: One end of the junction varies from germline; a read error may be responsible. V usage is TRBV7-8 and J usage is TRBJ2-3, with D possibly matching TRBD2 (5 bases). Germline CDR1 reads SGHVS; CDR2 reads FQNEAQ. The CDR3 is 13 residues long. CDR3 DNA: TGTGCCAGCAGGGACGCGGGCAGAGATACGCAGTATTTC. Amino acids: CASRDAGRDTQYF.

Turning to this clonotype: The conserved closing phenylalanine or tryptophan is absent in this CDR3, likely reflecting a read error. The DNA is omitted, as the CDR3 cannot be located on it reliably, and the CDR3 follows TCRdb's listing. The V and J genes are TRBV7-9 and TRBJ2-5; the table's D call TRBD1 went unverified against the DNA. Inclusive of both ends, the CDR3 amounts to 12 amino acids. The germline V gene has CDR1 SEHNR and CDR2 FQNEAQ (reference sequence). The CDR3 region is CAGQGARETENL.

V gene TRBV5-1 combines with J gene TRBJ2-7, with 7 bases aligning to TRBD1. The germline V gene encodes CDR1 SGHRS and CDR2 YFSETQ. CDR3 length: 15 residues. The J segment lost 4 bases and the V segment lost 2 bases, leaving 9 bases of the junction unmatched. CDR3 DNA sequence: TGCGCCAGCAGCTTAAGACTCCGGGACAGTTACGAGCAGTACTTC. Encoded protein: CASSLRLRDSYEQYF. The whole variable domain, remainder taken from reference TRBV5-1 and TRBJ2-7, is KAGVTQTPRYLIKTRGQQVTLSCSPISGHRSVSWYQQTPGQGLQFLFEYFSETQRNKGNFPGRFSGRQFSNSRSEMNVSTLELGDSALYLCASSLRLRDSYEQYFGPGTRLTVT.

Note on this clonotype: The conserved closing phenylalanine or tryptophan is absent in this CDR3, likely reflecting a read error. The DNA is omitted, as the CDR3 cannot be located on it reliably, and the CDR3 follows TCRdb's listing. V is TRBV2 and J is TRBJ2-1; TRBD1 was called by the table and not checked on the DNA. The CDR3 sequence runs 16 residues, both termini included. Germline CDR1 reads SNHLY; CDR2 reads FYNNEI. CDR3 region: CASSDGGVHGQVFEPV.

On this clonotype itself: At one boundary the junction diverges from the germline segment, which might be a read error. The chain recombines TRBV7-9 with TRBJ2-5; the match to TRBD2 covers 9 bases. Germline lookup yields CDR1 SEHNR and CDR2 FQNEAQ (reference sequence). The CDR3 extends over 14 amino acids. For the CDR3, the DNA is TGTGCCAGCAGCTTTGAAAGCAGCGGGGGGACCCATGAGTTC. Translated, it gives CASSFESSGGTHEF.

With regard to this clonotype: At one of its ends the junction is not consistent with the germline gene, which may arise from a read error. The rearrangement uses TRBV7-8 and TRBJ2-3, with TRBD2 matching over 7 bases. CDR1 is SGHVS, CDR2 FQNEAQ, per germline. The CDR3 sequence is 13 residues long. As DNA, the CDR3 is TGTGCCAGCAGCGAAGCGGGAAGAGCCGATACGCAGTTT. Its protein product is CASSEAGRADTQF.

In the case of this clonotype: A read error is likely, as this CDR3 ends without the conserved phenylalanine or tryptophan. The DNA is omitted, as the CDR3 cannot be located on it reliably, and the CDR3 follows TCRdb's listing. V and J are TRBV7-9 and TRBJ2-1; the table gives TRBD1 as D, unverified against the DNA. The germline V gene encodes CDR1 SEHNR and CDR2 FQNEAQ (reference sequence). 13 amino acids form the CDR3, both terminal residues included. CDR3 sequence reads: CAGRGGGEHEQFG.

The rearrangement joins TRBV2 to TRBJ2-3, with 13 bases that match TRBD2. The junction had 12 bases not matched to a gene; V was cut back by 6 bases and J by 0 bases. Germline V lookup: CDR1 SNHLY, CDR2 FYNNEI. The CDR3 is 19 residues long. CDR3 DNA sequence: TGTGCCAGCAGACAGGGACTAGCGGGGAGGCAGGCGAGCACAGATACGCAGTATTTT. Its protein product is CASRQGLAGRQASTDTQYF.

Note on this clonotype: Relative to the germline gene, one junction end is altered; a read error may explain this. This chain uses TRBV7-2 with TRBJ1-6; the D gene is possibly TRBD1 (5 bases). Germline CDR1 SGHTA, CDR2 FQGNSA. The CDR3 has 13 amino acids. Here the CDR3 DNA reads TGTGCCAGCAGGCAGGGTTATAATGGACCCCTCCAGTTT. Translation gives CASRQGYNGPLQF.

This clonotype was recorded once. The junction departs from the called germline gene at one end, perhaps through a read error. The chain recombines TRBV15 with TRBJ2-7; possible D gene TRBD1, 5 bases. Looked up from germline, CDR1 is LNHNV and CDR2 is YYDKDF (reference sequence). The CDR3 covers 14 residues. The CDR3 spells CASSPRRQNETQYF. CDR3 sequence (DNA): TGCGCCAGCAGCCCACGCAGACAGAACGAGACGCAGTACTTC.

Remarks on this clonotype: At one of its ends the junction is not consistent with the germline gene, which may arise from a read error. The rearrangement links TRBV7-8 to TRBJ2-5; D is perhaps TRBD2 (6 bases). Germline V lookup: CDR1 SGHVS, CDR2 FQNEAQ. CDR3 length equals 15 residues. The CDR3 nucleotides read TGTGCCAGCAGCGGAAGCGGAGGGCCCCATGAGACCCATTACTTC. Translating it yields CASSGSGGPHETHYF.

This clonotype has a handful of counts. This chain links TRBV7-8 with TRBJ2-6; D perhaps matches TRBD2 (6 bases). This CDR3 region has 16 residues. Germline V CDR1 and CDR2: SGHVS, FQNEAQ. V was shortened by 0 bases and J by 16 bases, with 22 bases between the two germline ends. CDR3: CASSLAGGPDAQVLTF. The CDR3 DNA follows: TGTGCCAGCAGCTTAGCGGGAGGTCCCGATGCGCAGGTTCTGACTTTC.

This clonotype was seen once. Here the CDR3 omits its conserved ending phenylalanine or tryptophan, so a read error is the likely source. The DNA is omitted, as the CDR3 cannot be located on it reliably, and the CDR3 follows TCRdb's listing. CDR3 loop: CASSGAVSHPHH. This chain uses TRBV7-2 with TRBJ2-4. Ends included, the CDR3 has 12 residues. Looked up from germline, CDR1 is SGHTA and CDR2 is FQGNSA.

On this clonotype itself: A read error may produce the germline difference seen at one junction end. The V call is TRBV2, the J call TRBJ2-2; D may be TRBD1 or TRBD2 (6 bases each). The CDR3 runs to 15 residues. Germline assignment: CDR1 SNHLY and CDR2 FYNNEI. CDR3 amino acids: CASGDGGANTQDFVF. Here the CDR3 DNA reads TGTGCCAGCGGGGACGGGGGCGCTAACACGCAGGATTTTGTTTTT.

About this clonotype itself: No conserved phenylalanine or tryptophan ends this CDR3, so it is likely a read error. The chain has TRBV7-3 and TRBJ2-3; 7 positions agree with TRBD2. After removal of 8 bases from V and 1 base from J, the junction contained 3 bases not matched to a gene. The germline V gene has CDR1 SGHTA and CDR2 FQGTGA. The CDR3 runs to 13 residues. The CDR3 sequence is CASSSGGTDTQYL. CDR3 nucleotides: TGTGCCAGCTCAAGCGGGGGCACAGATACGCAGTATCTT.

A note on this clonotype: One junction end does not reproduce the germline sequence, and a read error may be involved. The V and J genes are TRBV7-9 and TRBJ1-5; D is uncertain. This CDR3 has 15 amino acids. The V gene's germline CDR1 is SEHNR and CDR2 FQNEAQ (reference sequence). The DNA of the CDR3 is TGTGCCACCGGCGCCGAGGTCTCGCGCCATCACCCCCAGCATTTT. It codes for CATGAEVSRHHPQHF.

The chain links TRBV7-3 to TRBJ2-7; D is possibly TRBD1 or TRBD2 (5 bases each). CDR3 length: 18 residues. CDR1 is SGHTA, CDR2 FQGTGA, per germline. Trimming took off 3 bases at V and 1 base at J, with 22 bases between the two ends. CDR3 protein: CASSFARRKTALSYEQYV. CDR3 nucleotide sequence: TGTGCCAGCAGCTTTGCTCGGAGGAAGACAGCCCTTTCCTACGAGCAGTACGTC.

The rearrangement joins TRBV7-3 to TRBJ2-7; D is possibly TRBD2 (6 bases). The CDR3 contains 15 residues. Germline V lookup: CDR1 SGHTA, CDR2 FQGTGA. DNA for the CDR3: TGTGCCACCAGCTTAGCGGAAGGATCCTATTCGCAGCAGTACGTC. Translation: CATSLAEGSYSQQYV.